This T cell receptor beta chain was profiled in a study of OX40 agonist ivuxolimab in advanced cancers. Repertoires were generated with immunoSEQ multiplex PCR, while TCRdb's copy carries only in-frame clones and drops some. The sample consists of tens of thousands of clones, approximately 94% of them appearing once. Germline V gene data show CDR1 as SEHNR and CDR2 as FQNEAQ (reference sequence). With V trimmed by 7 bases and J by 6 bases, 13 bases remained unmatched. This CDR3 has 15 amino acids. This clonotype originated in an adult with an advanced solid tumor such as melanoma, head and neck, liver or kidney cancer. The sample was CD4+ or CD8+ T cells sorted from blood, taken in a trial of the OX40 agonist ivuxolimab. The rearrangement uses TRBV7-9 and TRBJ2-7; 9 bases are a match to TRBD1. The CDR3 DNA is TGTGCCAGCACTGATTCCGGGACAGGGCTAGGCGAGCAGTACTTC. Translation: CASTDSGTGLGEQYF.